This TCR beta chain appears in the sequencing data of a study of patients and donors after allogeneic stem cell transplantation. TCRdb processed the RT-PCR reads anew with MiXCR; each CDR3 protein has one entry. The sample carries about 400,000 distinct CDR3 sequences, approximately 16% recorded once. The J segment lost 0 bases and the V segment lost 6 bases, leaving 8 bases of the junction unmatched. Germline V gives CDR1 SGHRS, CDR2 YFSETQ. The CDR3 loop spans 16 amino acids. The chain uses TRBV5-1 and TRBJ2-2; 7 bases are a match to TRBD2. The clonotype originates from a human donor who was either an allogeneic HSCT recipient or a stem cell or donor lymphocyte infusion donor (not recorded which). It is not recorded whose cells these are; they may come from a transplant donor. Sequencing was done on a sample of blood, either unsorted or a sorted T cell fraction (not recorded which). This CDR3 is CASTQGRGPNTGELFF. The CDR3 DNA is TGCGCCAGCACCCAAGGGAGGGGACCGAACACCGGGGAGCTGTTTTTT.